The source of this TCR beta chain is a study of cytomegalovirus exposure and HLA in healthy donors. Trimming took 0 bases from V and 3 from J; bases not matched to a gene: 6. The CDR3 runs 17 residues. Germline-derived CDR1 and CDR2 are SGDLS and YYNGEE. The PCR contained 60 Vbeta and 13 Jbeta primers. The protocol was immunoSEQ multiplex PCR, while the TCRdb copy is restricted to in-frame clones and leaves out a portion. This sample's clone table lists roughly 120,000 clones. The chain recombines TRBV9 with TRBJ1-4, with 9 positions matching TRBD1. Sequenced sample: PBMCs. This TCR came from a man younger than 45 in good health and CMV-seronegative. The CDR3 DNA reads TGTGCCAGCAGCGTAGCGGCACAGGGGGCCTCTAATGAAAAACTGTTTTTT. It is translated as CASSVAAQGASNEKLFF.